A single sample is the source of the 7 T cell receptor beta chains below, sequenced in a study of blood T cell repertoires in COVID-19. Assay: immunoSEQ multiplex PCR; the TCRdb copy retains only in-frame clones and omits some. The data contain approximately 200,000 clones, around 79% of them singletons. Sample: peripheral blood. The receptors stem from a middle-aged woman with COVID-19, enrolled during active disease.

This clone showed up just once. The CDR3 bases are TGTGCCAGCAGCCCCCGGACAGGGAATACCTACGAGCAGTACTTC. Translated, it gives CASSPRTGNTYEQYF. The chain employs TRBV7-3 and TRBJ2-7, with TRBD1 matching over 8 bases. The germline CDR1 and CDR2 sequences are SGHTA and FQGTGA. This CDR3 has 15 amino acids. With V trimmed by 5 bases and J by 2 bases, 8 bases remained unmatched.

J is TRBJ2-1 and V is TRBV10-3; the match to TRBD2 covers 13 bases. V lost 3 bases to trimming and J lost 10 bases; unmatched junction nucleotides: 21. Germline-derived CDR1 and CDR2 are ENHRY and SYGVKD. This CDR3 comprises 20 residues. The CDR3 loop is CAISDPTGDTSGRASWEQFF. The CDR3, as DNA: TGTGCCATCAGTGACCCAACAGGAGATACTAGCGGGAGGGCCTCATGGGAGCAGTTCTTC.

The gene calls are TRBV7-9 and TRBJ1-1; D not certain. In germline, CDR1 is SEHNR, CDR2 FQNEAQ (reference sequence). V was pared by 5 bases and J by 7 bases, with 14 bases between. The CDR3 contains 13 residues. The CDR3, as DNA: TGTGCCAGCAGCCCCCTCCGGAGTTTTGAAGCTTTCTTT. Translating gives CASSPLRSFEAFF. The whole variable domain, remainder taken from reference TRBV7-9 and TRBJ1-1, is DTGVSQNPRHKITKRGQNVTFRCDPISEHNRLYWYRQTLGQGPEFLTYFQNEAQLEKSRLLSDRFSAERPKGSFSTLEIQRTEQGDSAMYLCASSPLRSFEAFFGQGTRLTVV.

The chain has TRBV9 and TRBJ2-3, with 11 bases lining up with TRBD2. The CDR3 is 16 residues long. V shed 3 bases, J shed 0 bases, and the junction held 3 bases outside the gene matches. Germline V gene data show CDR1 as SGDLS and CDR2 as YYNGEE. CDR3 residues: CASSAGTSGSTDTQYF. In DNA form, the CDR3 reads TGTGCCAGCAGCGCCGGGACTAGCGGAAGCACAGATACGCAGTATTTT. Based on the CDR3 plus reference TRBV9 and TRBJ2-3, the full variable domain is DSGVTQTPKHLITATGQRVTLRCSPRSGDLSVYWYQQSLDQGLQFLIQYYNGEERAKGNILERFSAQQFPDLHSELNLSSLELGDSALYFCASSAGTSGSTDTQYFGPGTRLTVL.

The V call is TRBV23-1, the J call TRBJ1-5; D unresolved. TRBV23-1 is reported as an ORF; its role is uncertain. Trimming shortened V by 8 bases and J by 10 bases, and 18 bases separated the two germline ends. This CDR3 spans 13 amino acids. CDR3 coding DNA: TGCGCCAGCGAAGGAGGGAATAAGAAACCCCAGCATTTT. This codes for CASEGGNKKPQHF.

The chain joins TRBV12-3 or TRBV12-4 to TRBJ2-3; a possible D gene is TRBD1 (8 bases). Deletions cut 6 bases from V and 8 bases from J, with 15 bases between. There are 13 residues in the CDR3. The DNA for the CDR3 is TGTGCCAGCAGGGGAGGGACAGGAGGTACGCAGTATTTT. Amino acids: CASRGGTGGTQYF.

CDR3: CSVGIGVPYNEQFF. The DNA of the CDR3 is TGCAGCGTTGGCATAGGGGTCCCGTACAATGAGCAGTTCTTC. V is TRBV29-1 and J is TRBJ2-1; tentatively, D is TRBD1 (5 bases). Germline CDR1 reads SQVTM; CDR2 reads ANQGSEA. CDR3 length: 14 amino acids. The V end lost 4 bases, the J end lost 4 bases, and 14 bases lay between the germline ends.